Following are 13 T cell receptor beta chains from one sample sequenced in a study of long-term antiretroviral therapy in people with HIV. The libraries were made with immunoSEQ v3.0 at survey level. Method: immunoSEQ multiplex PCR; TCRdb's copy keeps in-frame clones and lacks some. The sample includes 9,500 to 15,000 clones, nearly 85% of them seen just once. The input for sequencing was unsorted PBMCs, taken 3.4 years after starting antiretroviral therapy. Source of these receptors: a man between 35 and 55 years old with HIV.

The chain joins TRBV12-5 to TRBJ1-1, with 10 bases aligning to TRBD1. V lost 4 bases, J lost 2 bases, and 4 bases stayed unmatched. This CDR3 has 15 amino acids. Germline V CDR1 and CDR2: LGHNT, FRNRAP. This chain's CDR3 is CASGSGQGTNTEAFF. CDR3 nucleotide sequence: TGTGCTAGTGGTTCGGGACAGGGGACCAACACTGAAGCTTTCTTT.

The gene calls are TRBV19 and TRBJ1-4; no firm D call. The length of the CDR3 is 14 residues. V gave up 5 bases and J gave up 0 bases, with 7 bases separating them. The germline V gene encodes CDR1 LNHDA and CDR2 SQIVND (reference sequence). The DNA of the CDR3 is TGTGCCAGTAGTCCGGTTGCAACTAATGAAAAACTGTTTTTT. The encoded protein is CASSPVATNEKLFF.

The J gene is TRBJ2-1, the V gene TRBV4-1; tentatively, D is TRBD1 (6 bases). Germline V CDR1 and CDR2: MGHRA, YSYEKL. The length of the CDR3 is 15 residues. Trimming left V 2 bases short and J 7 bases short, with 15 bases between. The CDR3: CASSQSGTYANEQFF. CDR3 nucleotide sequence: TGCGCCAGCAGCCAATCCGGGACATATGCGAATGAGCAGTTCTTC.

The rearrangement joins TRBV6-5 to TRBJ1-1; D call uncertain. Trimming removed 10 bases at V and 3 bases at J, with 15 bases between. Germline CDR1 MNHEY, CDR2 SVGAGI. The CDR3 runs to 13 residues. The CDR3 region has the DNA TGTGCCACCCAGTTGGACTTATACACTGAAGCTTTCTTT. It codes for CATQLDLYTEAFF.

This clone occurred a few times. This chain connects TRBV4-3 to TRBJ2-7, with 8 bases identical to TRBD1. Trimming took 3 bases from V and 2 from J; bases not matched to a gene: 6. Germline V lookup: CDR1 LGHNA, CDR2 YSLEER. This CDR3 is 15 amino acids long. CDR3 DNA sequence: TGCGCCAGCAGCCACGGACAGGGACAAGCCTACGAGCAGTACTTC. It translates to CASSHGQGQAYEQYF.

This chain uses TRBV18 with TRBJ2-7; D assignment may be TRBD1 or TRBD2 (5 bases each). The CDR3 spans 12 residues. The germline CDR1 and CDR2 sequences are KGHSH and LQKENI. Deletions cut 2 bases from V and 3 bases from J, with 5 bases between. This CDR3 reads CASSPGGYEQYF. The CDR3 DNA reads TGTGCCAGCTCACCAGGGGGCTACGAGCAGTACTTC.

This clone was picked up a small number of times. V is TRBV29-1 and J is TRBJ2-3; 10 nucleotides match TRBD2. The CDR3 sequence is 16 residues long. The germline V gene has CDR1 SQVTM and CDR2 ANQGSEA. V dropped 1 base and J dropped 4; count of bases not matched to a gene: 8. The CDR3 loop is CSVEGSSGSVSDTQYF. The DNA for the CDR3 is TGCAGCGTTGAAGGATCTAGCGGGAGTGTCTCAGATACGCAGTATTTT.

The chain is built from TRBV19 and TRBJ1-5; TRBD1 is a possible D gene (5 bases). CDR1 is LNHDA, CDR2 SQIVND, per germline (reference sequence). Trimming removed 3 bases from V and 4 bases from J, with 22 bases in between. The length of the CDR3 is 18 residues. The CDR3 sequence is CASSILRQTINRNQPQHF. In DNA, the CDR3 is TGTGCCAGTAGTATCCTTAGACAGACCATCAATAGGAATCAGCCCCAGCATTTT.

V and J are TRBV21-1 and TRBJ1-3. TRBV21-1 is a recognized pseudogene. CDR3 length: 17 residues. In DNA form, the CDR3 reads TGTGCCAGCAGCAAAGAGGTTCTGGCACTCTCTGGAAACACCATATATTTT. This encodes CASSKEVLALSGNTIYF.

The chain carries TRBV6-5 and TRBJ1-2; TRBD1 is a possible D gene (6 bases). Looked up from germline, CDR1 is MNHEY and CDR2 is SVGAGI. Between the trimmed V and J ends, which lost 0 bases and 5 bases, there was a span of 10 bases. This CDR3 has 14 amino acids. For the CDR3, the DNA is TGTGCCAGCAGTTACTCGCCACAGGGATATGGCTACACCTTC. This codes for CASSYSPQGYGYTF.

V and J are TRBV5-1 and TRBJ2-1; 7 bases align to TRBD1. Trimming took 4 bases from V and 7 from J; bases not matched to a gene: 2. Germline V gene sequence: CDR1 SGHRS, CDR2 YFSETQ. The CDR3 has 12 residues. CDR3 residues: CASSIQGNEQFF. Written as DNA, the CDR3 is TGCGCCAGCAGCATACAGGGGAATGAGCAGTTCTTC.

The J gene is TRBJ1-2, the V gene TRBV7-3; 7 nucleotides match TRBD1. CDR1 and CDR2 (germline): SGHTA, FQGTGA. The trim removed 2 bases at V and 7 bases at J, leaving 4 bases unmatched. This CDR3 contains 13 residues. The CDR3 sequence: CASSLGRGGGYTF. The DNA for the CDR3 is TGTGCCAGCAGCTTAGGCAGGGGGGGTGGCTACACCTTC. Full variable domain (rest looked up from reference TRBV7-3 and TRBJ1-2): GAGVSQTPSNKVTEKGKYVELRCDPISGHTALYWYRQSLGQGPEFLIYFQGTGAADDSGLPNDRFFAVRPEGSVSTLKIQRTERGDSAVYLCASSLGRGGGYTFGSGTRLTVV.

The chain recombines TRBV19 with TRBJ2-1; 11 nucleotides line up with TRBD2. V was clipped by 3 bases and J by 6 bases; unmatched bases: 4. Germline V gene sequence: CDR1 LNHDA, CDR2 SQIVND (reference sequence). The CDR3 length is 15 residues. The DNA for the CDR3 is TGTGCCAGTAGTATGGGACTAGCGGTTCGCAATGAGCAGTTCTTC. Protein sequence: CASSMGLAVRNEQFF.